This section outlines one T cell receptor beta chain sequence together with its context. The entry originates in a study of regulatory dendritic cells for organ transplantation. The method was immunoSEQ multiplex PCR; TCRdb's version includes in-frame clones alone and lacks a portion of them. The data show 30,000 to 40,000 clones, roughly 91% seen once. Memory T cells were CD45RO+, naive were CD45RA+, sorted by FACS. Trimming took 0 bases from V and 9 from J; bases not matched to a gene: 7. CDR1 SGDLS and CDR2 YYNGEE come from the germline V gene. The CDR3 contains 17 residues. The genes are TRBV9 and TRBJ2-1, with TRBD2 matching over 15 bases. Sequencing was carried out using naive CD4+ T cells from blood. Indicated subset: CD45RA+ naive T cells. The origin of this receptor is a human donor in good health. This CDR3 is CASSVGTSGGAGGEQFF. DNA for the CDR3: TGTGCCAGCAGCGTAGGGACTAGCGGGGGGGCCGGTGGTGAGCAGTTCTTC.